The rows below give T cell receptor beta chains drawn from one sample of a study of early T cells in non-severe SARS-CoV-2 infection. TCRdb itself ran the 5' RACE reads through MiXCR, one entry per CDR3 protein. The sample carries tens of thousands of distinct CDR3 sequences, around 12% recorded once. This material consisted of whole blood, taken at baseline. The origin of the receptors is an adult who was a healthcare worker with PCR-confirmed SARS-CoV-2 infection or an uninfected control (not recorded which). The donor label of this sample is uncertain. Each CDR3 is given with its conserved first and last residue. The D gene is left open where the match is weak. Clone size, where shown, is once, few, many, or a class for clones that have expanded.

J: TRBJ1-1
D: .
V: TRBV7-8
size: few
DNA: TGTGCCAGCAGCCTAGCAGTATCGATGAACACTGAAGCTTTCTTT
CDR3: CASSLAVSMNTEAFF

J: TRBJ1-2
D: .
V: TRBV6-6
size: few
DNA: TGTGCCAGCAAGGGAACCGGGACGCCAAAACGGGATGGCTACACCTTC
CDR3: CASKGTGTPKRDGYTF

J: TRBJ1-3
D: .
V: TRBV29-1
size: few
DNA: TGCAGCGTGGCCCGTAGCTCTGGAAACACCATATATTTT
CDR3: CSVARSSGNTIYF

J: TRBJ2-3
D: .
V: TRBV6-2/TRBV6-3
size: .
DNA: TGTGCCAGCAGTTTATCACAGGGCACAGATACGCAGTATTTT
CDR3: CASSLSQGTDTQYF

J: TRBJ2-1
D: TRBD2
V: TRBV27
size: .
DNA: TGTGCCAGCAGACAACTAGCGGACTTGTACAATGAGCAGTTCTTC
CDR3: CASRQLADLYNEQFF

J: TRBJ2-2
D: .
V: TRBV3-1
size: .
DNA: TGTGCCAGCAGCCAAGTCGGAGACACCGGGGAGCTGTTTTTT
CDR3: CASSQVGDTGELFF

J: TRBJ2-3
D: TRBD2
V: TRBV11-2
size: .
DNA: TGTGCCAGCAGCTTAGAAGGGTCGTTCGGACTAGCGGGGTATAGAACTAGCACAGATACGCAGTATTTT
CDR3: CASSLEGSFGLAGYRTSTDTQYF

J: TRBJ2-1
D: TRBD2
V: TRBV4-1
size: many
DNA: TGCGCCAGCAGCCCGCCCGGACTAGCGTCCTACAATGAGCAGTTCTTC
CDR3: CASSPPGLASYNEQFF

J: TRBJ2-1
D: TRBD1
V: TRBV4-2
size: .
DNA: TGTGCCAGCAGCCAAGAGACAGGGGAATACAATGAGCAGTTCTTC
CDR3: CASSQETGEYNEQFF

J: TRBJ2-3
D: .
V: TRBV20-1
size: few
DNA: TGCAGTGCCTTTAGCGGTCCTAGCACAGATACGCAGTATTTT
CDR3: CSAFSGPSTDTQYF

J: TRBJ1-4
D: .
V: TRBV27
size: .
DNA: TGTGCCAGCAGTTTAGCAGGTCCAGGGTCGGGGTTTGAAAAACTGTTTTTT
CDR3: CASSLAGPGSGFEKLFF

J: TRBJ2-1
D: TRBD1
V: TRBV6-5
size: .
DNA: TGTGCCAGCAGCGACAGGGGGCCCTACAATGAGCAGTTCTTC
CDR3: CASSDRGPYNEQFF

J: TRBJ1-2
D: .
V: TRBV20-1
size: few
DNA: TGCAGTGCTAGAGCCGGGGGACTTGGCTATGGCTACACCTTC
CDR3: CSARAGGLGYGYTF

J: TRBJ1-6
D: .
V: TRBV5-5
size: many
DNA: TGTGCCAGCAGCTTGGGCGGCTTAGATAATTCACCCCTCCACTTT
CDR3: CASSLGGLDNSPLHF

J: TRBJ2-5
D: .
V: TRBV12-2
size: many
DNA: TGTGCAAGTCGCTTAGCGCTGACCGAACCCCAAGGACTAAACCGCCGGGAGACCCAGTACTTC
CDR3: CASRLALTEPQGLNRRETQYF

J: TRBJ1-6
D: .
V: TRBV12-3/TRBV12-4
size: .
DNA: TGTGCCAGCAGCGGGGGACCGAGCTTTTCACCCCTCCACTTT
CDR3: CASSGGPSFSPLHF

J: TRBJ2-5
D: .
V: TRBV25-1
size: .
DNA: TGTGCCAGCAGTGTTTCTGGGGCTTTAGAGACCCAGTACTTC
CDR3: CASSVSGALETQYF

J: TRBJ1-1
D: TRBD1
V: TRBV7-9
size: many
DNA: TGTGCCAGCAGCAAGGGACAGGAGAACACTGAAGCTTTCTTT
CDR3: CASSKGQENTEAFF

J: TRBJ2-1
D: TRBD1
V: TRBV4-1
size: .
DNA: TGCGCCAGCAGCCAAGATCCCGGGACAGGGGGTACCAATGAGCAGTTCTTC
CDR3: CASSQDPGTGGTNEQFF

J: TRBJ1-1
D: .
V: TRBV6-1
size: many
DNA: TGTGCCAGCCGAAGGGACACTGAAGCTTTCTTT
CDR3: CASRRDTEAFF

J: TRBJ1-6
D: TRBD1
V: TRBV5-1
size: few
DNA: TGCGCCAGCAGCGTAATGACAGGGAGCTCCTATAATTCACCCCTCCACTTT
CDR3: CASSVMTGSSYNSPLHF

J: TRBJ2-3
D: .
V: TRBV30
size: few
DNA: TGTGCCTGGAGTGTCCTGGATACGCAGTATTTT
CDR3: CAWSVLDTQYF

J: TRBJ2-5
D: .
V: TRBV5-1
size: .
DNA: TGCGCCAGCAGCTTGCGTGGGGCTTGGGAAGAGACCCAGTACTTC
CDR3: CASSLRGAWEETQYF

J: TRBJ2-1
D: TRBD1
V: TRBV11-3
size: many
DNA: TGTGCCAGCAGCCGAGGACAGGGCGACTACAATGAGCAGTTCTTC
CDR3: CASSRGQGDYNEQFF

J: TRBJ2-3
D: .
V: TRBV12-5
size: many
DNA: TGTGCTAGTGGAAGGGGTGGCACAGATACGCAGTATTTT
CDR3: CASGRGGTDTQYF

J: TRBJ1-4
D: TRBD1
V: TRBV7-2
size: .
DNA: TGTGCCAGCAGCTTAGACAGGGGAGATGAAAAACTGTTTTTT
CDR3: CASSLDRGDEKLFF

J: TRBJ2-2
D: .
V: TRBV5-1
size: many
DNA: TGCGCCAGCAGCTTGTCACAGGTGCCTACCGGGGAGCTGTTTTTT
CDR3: CASSLSQVPTGELFF

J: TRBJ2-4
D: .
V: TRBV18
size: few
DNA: TGTGCCAGCTCACCAGTTTCGCGGATGGGAGCCAAAAACATTCAGTACTTC
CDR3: CASSPVSRMGAKNIQYF

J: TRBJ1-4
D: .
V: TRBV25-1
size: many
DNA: TGTGCCAGCAGTGAATATGGCTGGGGTGAAAAACTGTTTTTT
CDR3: CASSEYGWGEKLFF

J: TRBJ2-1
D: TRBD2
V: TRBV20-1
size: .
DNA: TGCAGTGCTAGCTCCGGACTAGCGGGCAACAATGAGCAGTTCTTC
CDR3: CSASSGLAGNNEQFF

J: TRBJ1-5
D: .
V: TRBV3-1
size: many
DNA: TGTGCCAGCAGCCAAGGACATAGCAATCAGCCCCAGCATTTT
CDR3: CASSQGHSNQPQHF

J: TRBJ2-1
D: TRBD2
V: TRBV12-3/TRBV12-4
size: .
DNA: TGTGCCAGCAGCAAACCGGGACTAGCGGGGGAAACCTACAATGAGCAGTTCTTC
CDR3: CASSKPGLAGETYNEQFF

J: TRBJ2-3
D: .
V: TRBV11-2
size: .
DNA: TGTGCCAGCAGCTCTGGACGGACTTCACTGGCAGATACGCAGTATTTT
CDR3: CASSSGRTSLADTQYF

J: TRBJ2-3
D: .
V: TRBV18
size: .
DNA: TGTGCCAGCTCACCACCGCCGGCTAGCACAGATACGCAGTATTTT
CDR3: CASSPPPASTDTQYF

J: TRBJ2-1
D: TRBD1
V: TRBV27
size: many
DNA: TGTGCCAGCCGGAGACAGGGGGTCAACAATGAGCAGTTCTTC
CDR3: CASRRQGVNNEQFF

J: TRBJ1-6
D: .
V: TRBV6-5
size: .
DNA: TGTGCCAGCAGTTACTCGGCCGCCGGTGGTAATTCACCCCTCCACTTT
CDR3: CASSYSAAGGNSPLHF

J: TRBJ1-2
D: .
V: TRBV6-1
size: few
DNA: TGTGCCAGCAGTGAAGCGCCCGGACAGACAAACTATGGCTACACCTTC
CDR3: CASSEAPGQTNYGYTF

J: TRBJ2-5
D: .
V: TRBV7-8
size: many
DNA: TGTGCCAGCAGCTTAGTCATCGGACCCCCAGAGACCCAGTACTTC
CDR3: CASSLVIGPPETQYF

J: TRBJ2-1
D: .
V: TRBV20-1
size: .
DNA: TGCAGTGCTAGAGATCCCGAGAAGGGGAATGAGCAGTTCTTC
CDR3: CSARDPEKGNEQFF

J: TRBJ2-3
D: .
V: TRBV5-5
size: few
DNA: TGTGCCAGCACCCCCTCCGAGCGGCTGGGAGATACGCAGTATTTT
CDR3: CASTPSERLGDTQYF

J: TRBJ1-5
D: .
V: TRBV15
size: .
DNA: TGTGCCACCAGCAGAGGAAGGACGGAACAGCATTTT
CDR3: CATSRGRTEQHF

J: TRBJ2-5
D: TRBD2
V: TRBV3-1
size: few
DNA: TGTGCCAGCAGCCAAGATCACGGGACTAGCTCGGAGACCCAGTACTTC
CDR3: CASSQDHGTSSETQYF

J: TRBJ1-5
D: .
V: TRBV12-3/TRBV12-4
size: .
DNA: TGTGCCAGTCAACCCCAAGGGAATCAGCCCCAGCATTTT
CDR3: CASQPQGNQPQHF

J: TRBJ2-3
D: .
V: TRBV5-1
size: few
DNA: TGCGCCAGCAGCTTGGAGGTCGGAGGGCACACAGATACGCAGTATTTT
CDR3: CASSLEVGGHTDTQYF

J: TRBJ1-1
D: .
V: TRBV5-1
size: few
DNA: TGCGCCAGCAGCTTGGGCAACTGGGCGAACACTGAAGCTTTCTTT
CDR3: CASSLGNWANTEAFF

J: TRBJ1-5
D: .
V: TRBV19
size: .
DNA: TGTGCCAGTAGTACCTCCGGGCCCCGTAATCAGCCCCAGCATTTT
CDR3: CASSTSGPRNQPQHF

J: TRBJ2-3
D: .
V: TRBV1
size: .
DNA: TGCACCAGCAGCCAAGATCTCGGCCGGAGGTCAGATACGCAGTATTTT
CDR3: CTSSQDLGRRSDTQYF

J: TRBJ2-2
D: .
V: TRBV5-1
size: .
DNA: TGCGCCAGCAGCCCGGACAATTCCGGGGAGCTGTTTTTT
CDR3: CASSPDNSGELFF

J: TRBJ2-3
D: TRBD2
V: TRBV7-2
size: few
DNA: TGTGCCAGCAGCTTTAAGCGGGGGCCTAGCACAGATACGCAGTATTTT
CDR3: CASSFKRGPSTDTQYF

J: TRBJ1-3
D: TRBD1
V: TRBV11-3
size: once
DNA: TGTGCCAGCAGCCCCGGGACAGCATCTGGAAACACCATATATTTT
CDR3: CASSPGTASGNTIYF

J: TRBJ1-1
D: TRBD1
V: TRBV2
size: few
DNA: TGTGCCAGCAGTGAACTACGACAGGGTGAAGCTTTCTTT
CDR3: CASSELRQGEAFF

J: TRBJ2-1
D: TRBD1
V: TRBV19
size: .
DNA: TGTGCCAGTAGTACCTCGAAGTGGACAGGAGCATCCTACAATGAGCAGTTCTTC
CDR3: CASSTSKWTGASYNEQFF